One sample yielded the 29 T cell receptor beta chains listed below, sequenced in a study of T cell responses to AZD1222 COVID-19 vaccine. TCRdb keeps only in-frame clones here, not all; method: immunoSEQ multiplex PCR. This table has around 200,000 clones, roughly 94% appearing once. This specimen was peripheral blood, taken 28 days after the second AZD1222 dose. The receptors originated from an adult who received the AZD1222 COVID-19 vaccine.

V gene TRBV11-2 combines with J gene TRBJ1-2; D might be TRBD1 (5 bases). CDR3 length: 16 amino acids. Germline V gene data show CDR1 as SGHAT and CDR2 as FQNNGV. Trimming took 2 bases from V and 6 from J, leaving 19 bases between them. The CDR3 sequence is CASSLPGGDRYNGYTF. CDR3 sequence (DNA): TGTGCCAGCAGCTTACCTGGGGGGGACCGATATAATGGCTACACCTTC. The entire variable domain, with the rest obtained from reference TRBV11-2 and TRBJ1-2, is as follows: EAGVAQSPRYKIIEKRQSVAFWCNPISGHATLYWYQQILGQGPKLLIQFQNNGVVDDSQLPKDRFSAERLKGVDSTLKIQPAKLEDSAVYLCASSLPGGDRYNGYTFGSGTRLTVV.

CDR3 sequence (DNA): TGTGCCAGCAGCAATCCAACATATAGCAATCAGCCCCAGCATTTT. Residues: CASSNPTYSNQPQHF. The V call is TRBV19, the J call TRBJ1-5; D is undetermined. The CDR3 has 15 residues. Germline loops: CDR1 LNHDA, CDR2 SQIVND (reference sequence). V gave up 9 bases and J gave up 0 bases, with 15 bases separating them.

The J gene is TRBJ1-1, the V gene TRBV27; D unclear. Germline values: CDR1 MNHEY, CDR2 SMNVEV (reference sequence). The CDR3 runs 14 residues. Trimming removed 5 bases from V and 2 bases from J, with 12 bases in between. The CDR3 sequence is CASSLTQSNTEAFF. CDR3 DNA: TGTGCCAGCAGTCTGACCCAAAGTAACACTGAAGCTTTCTTT.

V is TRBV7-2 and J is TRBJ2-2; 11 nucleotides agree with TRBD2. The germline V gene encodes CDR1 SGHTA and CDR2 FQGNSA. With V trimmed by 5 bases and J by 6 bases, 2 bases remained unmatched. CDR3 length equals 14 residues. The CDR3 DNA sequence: TGTGCCAGCAGCGTACTAGCGGGAGCCGGGGAGCTGTTTTTT. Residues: CASSVLAGAGELFF. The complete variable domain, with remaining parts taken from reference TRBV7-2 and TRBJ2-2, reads GAGVSQSPSNKVTEKGKDVELRCDPISGHTALYWYRQSLGQGLEFLIYFQGNSAPDKSGLPSDRFSAERTGGSVSTLTIQRTQQEDSAVYLCASSVLAGAGELFFGEGSRLTVL.

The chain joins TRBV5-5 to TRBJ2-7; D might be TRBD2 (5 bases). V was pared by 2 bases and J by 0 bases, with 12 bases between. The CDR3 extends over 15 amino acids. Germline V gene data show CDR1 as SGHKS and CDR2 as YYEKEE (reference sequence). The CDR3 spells CASSFGPGSSYEQYF. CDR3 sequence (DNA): TGTGCCAGCAGCTTTGGGCCGGGGAGCTCCTACGAGCAGTACTTC. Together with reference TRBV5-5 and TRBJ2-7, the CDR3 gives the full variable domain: DAGVTQSPTHLIKTRGQQVTLRCSPISGHKSVSWYQQVLGQGPQFIFQYYEKEERGRGNFPDRFSARQFPNYSSELNVNALLLGDSALYLCASSFGPGSSYEQYFGPGTRLTVT.

CDR3 sequence: CASSLAGVSGNTIYF. The CDR3 DNA is TGTGCCAGCAGCTTGGCTGGGGTCTCCGGAAACACCATATATTTT. The chain uses TRBV5-4 and TRBJ1-3; D call uncertain. Trimming stripped 0 bases from V and 4 bases from J, with 11 bases between. This CDR3 comprises 15 residues. Germline assignment: CDR1 SGHNT and CDR2 YYREEE (reference sequence).

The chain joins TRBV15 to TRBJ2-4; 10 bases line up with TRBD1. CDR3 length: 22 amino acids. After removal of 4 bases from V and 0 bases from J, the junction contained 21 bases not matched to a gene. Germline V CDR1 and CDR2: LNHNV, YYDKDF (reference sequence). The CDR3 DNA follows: TGTGCCACCAGCATCGAGAGGATCACCGGGACAGGGGATCCTCTAGCCAAAAACATTCAGTACTTC. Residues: CATSIERITGTGDPLAKNIQYF. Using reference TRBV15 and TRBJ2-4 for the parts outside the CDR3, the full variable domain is DAMVIQNPRYQVTQFGKPVTLSCSQTLNHNVMYWYQQKSSQAPKLLFHYYDKDFNNEADTPDNFQSRRPNTSFCFLDIRSPGLGDTAMYLCATSIERITGTGDPLAKNIQYFGAGTRLSVL.

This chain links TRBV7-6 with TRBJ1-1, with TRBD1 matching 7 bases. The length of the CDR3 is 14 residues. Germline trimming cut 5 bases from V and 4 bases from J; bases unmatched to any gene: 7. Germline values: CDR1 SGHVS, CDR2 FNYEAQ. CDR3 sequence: CASSTGQVGTEAFF. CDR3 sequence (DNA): TGTGCCAGCAGCACCGGACAGGTTGGCACTGAAGCTTTCTTT.

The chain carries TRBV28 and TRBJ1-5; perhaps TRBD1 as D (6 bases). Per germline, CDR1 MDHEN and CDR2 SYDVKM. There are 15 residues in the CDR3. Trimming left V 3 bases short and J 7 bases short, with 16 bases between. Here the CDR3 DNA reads TGTGCCAGCAGTTTTACAGGGATGGATGTGCAGCCCCAGCATTTT. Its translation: CASSFTGMDVQPQHF. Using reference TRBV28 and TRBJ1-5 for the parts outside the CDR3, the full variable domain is DVKVTQSSRYLVKRTGEKVFLECVQDMDHENMFWYRQDPGLGLRLIYFSYDVKMKEKGDIPEGYSVSREKKERFSLILESASTNQTSMYLCASSFTGMDVQPQHFGDGTRLSIL.

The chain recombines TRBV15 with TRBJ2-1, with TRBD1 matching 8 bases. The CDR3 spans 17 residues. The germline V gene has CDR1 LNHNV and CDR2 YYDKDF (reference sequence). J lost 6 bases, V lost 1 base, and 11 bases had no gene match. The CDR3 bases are TGTGCCACCAGCAGAGTTTATGGGGGACAGGCCCGCAATGAGCAGTTCTTC. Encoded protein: CATSRVYGGQARNEQFF.

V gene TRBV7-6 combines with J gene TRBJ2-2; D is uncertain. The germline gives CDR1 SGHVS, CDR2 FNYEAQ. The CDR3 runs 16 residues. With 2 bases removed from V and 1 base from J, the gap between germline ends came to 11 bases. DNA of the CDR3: TGTGCCAGCAGCTTAACGGTTTCGATGAACACCGGGGAGCTGTTTTTT. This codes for CASSLTVSMNTGELFF.

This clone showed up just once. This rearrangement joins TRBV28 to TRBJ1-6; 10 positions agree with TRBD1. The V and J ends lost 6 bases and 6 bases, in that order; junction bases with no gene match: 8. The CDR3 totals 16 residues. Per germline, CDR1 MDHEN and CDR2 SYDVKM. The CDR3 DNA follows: TGTGCCAGCAGCCTGCATCGGACAGGGGGTAATTCACCCCTCCACTTT. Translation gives CASSLHRTGGNSPLHF.

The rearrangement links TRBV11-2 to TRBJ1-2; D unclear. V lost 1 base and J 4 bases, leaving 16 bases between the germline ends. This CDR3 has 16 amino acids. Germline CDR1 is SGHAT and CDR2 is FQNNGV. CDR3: CASSLVVTPPGYGYTF. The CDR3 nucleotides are TGTGCCAGCAGCTTAGTGGTGACACCCCCTGGCTATGGCTACACCTTC.

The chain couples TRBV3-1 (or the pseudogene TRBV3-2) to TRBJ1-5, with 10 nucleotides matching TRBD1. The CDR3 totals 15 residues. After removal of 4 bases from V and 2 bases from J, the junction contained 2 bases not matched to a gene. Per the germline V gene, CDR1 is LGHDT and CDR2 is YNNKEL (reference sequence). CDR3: CASSPGQGRNQPQHF. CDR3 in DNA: TGTGCCAGCAGCCCGGGACAGGGGCGCAATCAGCCCCAGCATTTT.

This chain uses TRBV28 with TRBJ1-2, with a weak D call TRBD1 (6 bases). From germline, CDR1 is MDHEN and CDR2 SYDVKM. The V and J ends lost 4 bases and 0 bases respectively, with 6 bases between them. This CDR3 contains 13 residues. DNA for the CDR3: TGTGCCAGCAGTTACAGGGCTAACTATGGCTACACCTTC. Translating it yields CASSYRANYGYTF.

This CDR3 is CASRVITNYGYTF. CDR3 in DNA: TGTGCCAGCAGAGTCATCACTAACTATGGCTACACCTTC. The chain combines TRBV2 with TRBJ1-2, with D unresolved. The V and J ends lost 6 bases and 0 bases respectively, with 8 bases between them. The germline gives CDR1 SNHLY, CDR2 FYNNEI. The length of the CDR3 is 13 residues.

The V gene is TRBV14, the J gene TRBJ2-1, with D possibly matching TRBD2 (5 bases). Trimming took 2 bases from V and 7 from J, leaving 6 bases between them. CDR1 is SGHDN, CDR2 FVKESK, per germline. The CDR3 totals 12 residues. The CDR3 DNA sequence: TGTGCCAGCAGCCAAAGGGAGAATGAGCAGTTCTTC. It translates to CASSQRENEQFF.

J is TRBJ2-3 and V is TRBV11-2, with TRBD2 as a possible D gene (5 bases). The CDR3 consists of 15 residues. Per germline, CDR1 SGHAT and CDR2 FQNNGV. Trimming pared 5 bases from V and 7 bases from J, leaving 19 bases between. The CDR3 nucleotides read TGTGCCAGCAGCCCCATTAGGACGGGGTTATATACGCAGTATTTT. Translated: CASSPIRTGLYTQYF.

The DNA for the CDR3 is TGTGCCAGCAGCTTTAGCGGGGGGGCGAGTACAGATACGCAGTATTTT. Its translation is CASSFSGGASTDTQYF. The chain is built from TRBV7-6 and TRBJ2-3, with TRBD2 matching over 11 bases. V shed 3 bases and J 3 bases; nucleotides not matched to a gene: 5. This CDR3 has 16 residues. Germline V gene sequence: CDR1 SGHVS, CDR2 FNYEAQ.

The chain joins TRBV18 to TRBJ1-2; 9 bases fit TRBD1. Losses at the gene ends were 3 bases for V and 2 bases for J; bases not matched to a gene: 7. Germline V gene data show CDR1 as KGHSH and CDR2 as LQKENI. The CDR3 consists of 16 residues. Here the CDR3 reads CASSPRQGDWNYGYTF. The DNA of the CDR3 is TGTGCCAGCTCACCGAGACAGGGGGATTGGAACTATGGCTACACCTTC.

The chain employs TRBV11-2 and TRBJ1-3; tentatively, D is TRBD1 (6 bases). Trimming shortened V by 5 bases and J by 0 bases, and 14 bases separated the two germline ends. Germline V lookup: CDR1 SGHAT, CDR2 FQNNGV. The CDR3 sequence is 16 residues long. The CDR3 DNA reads TGTGCCAGCAGCCACGACAGGCCTTCCTCTGGAAACACCATATATTTT. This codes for CASSHDRPSSGNTIYF.

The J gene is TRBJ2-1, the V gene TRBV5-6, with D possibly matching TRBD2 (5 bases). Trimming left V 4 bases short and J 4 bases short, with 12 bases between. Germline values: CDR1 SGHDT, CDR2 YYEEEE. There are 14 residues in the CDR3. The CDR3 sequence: CASSIKRIYNEQFF. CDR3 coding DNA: TGTGCCAGCAGCATAAAGCGGATTTACAATGAGCAGTTCTTC.

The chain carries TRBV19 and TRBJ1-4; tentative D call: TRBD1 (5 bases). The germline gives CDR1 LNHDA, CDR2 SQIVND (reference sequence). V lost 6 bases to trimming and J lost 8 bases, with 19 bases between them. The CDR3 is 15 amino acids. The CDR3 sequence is CASRSKTRGGEKLFF. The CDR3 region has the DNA TGTGCCAGTAGAAGTAAAACGCGGGGCGGAGAAAAACTGTTTTTT.

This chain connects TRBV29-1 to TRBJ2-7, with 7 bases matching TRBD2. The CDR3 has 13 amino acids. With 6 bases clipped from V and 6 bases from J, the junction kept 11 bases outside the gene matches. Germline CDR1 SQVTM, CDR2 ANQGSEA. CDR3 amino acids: CSVGGWADREQYF. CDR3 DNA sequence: TGCAGCGTGGGGGGGTGGGCAGACCGCGAGCAGTACTTC.

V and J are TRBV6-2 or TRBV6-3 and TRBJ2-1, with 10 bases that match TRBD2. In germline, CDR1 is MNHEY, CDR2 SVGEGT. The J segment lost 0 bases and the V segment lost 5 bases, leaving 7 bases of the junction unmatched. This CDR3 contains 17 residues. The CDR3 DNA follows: TGTGCCAGCAGTCGCCCGGGACTAGCGAGCTCCTACAATGAGCAGTTCTTC. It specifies CASSRPGLASSYNEQFF.

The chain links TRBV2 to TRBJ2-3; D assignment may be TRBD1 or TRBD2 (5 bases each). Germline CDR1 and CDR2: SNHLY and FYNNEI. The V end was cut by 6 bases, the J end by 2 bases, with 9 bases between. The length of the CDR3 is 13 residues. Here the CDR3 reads CASRGRDTDTQYF. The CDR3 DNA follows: TGTGCCAGCAGGGGACGGGACACAGATACGCAGTATTTT.

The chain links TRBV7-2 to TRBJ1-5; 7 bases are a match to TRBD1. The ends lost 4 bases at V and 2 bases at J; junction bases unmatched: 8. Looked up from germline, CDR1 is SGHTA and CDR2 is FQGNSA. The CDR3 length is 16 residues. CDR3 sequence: CASSSHRGAGNQPQHF. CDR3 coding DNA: TGTGCCAGCAGCTCGCACAGGGGAGCGGGCAATCAGCCCCAGCATTTT.

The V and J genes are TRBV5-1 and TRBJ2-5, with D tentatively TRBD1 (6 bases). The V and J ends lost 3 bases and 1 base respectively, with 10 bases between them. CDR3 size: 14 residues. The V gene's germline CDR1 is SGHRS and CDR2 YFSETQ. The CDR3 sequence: CASSSMGAQETQYF. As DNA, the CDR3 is TGCGCCAGCAGCTCCATGGGGGCCCAAGAGACCCAGTACTTC.

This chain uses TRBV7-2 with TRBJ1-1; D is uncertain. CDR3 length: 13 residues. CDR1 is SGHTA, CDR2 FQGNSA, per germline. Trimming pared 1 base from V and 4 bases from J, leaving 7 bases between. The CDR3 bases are TGTGCCAGCAGCTTAGAGGGAGGCACTGAAGCTTTCTTT. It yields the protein CASSLEGGTEAFF.